A selection of T cell receptor beta chains follows, all from one sample in a study of blood T cell repertoires in COVID-19. The data were produced by immunoSEQ multiplex PCR, yet TCRdb's version contains in-frame clones alone and is incomplete. This table holds about 270,000 clones, 88% found once. Sequencing was performed on PBMCs or T cells enriched from blood (not recorded which). Every receptor here comes from a woman aged 55-70 years in a cohort exposed to, infected with or recovered from COVID-19 (not recorded which). CDR3s leave out the opening cysteine and the closing phenylalanine or tryptophan. D genes are given only for firm matches.

j_call: TRBJ2-2; v_call: TRBV11-1; d_call: .; cdr3_aa: ASSLAQPGELF
j_call: TRBJ1-1; v_call: TRBV3-1/TRBV3-2; d_call: TRBD1; cdr3_aa: ASSQDYSGQGADTEAF
j_call: TRBJ2-2; v_call: TRBV7-8; d_call: TRBD2; cdr3_aa: ASSFFGGLGAGELF
j_call: TRBJ1-3; v_call: TRBV2; d_call: .; cdr3_aa: ASSEQGRTGNTIY
j_call: TRBJ1-5; v_call: TRBV28; d_call: TRBD1; cdr3_aa: ASSLGQGGRKGNQPQH
j_call: TRBJ2-7; v_call: TRBV5-4; d_call: TRBD1; cdr3_aa: ASSLATGDYEQY
j_call: TRBJ2-5; v_call: TRBV11-2; d_call: .; cdr3_aa: ASSPRDFQETQY
j_call: TRBJ2-2; v_call: TRBV25-1; d_call: TRBD2; cdr3_aa: ASTPAGKVNTGELF
j_call: TRBJ2-3; v_call: TRBV5-1; d_call: TRBD2; cdr3_aa: ASSLASGDTDTQY
j_call: TRBJ1-2; v_call: TRBV14; d_call: TRBD1; cdr3_aa: ASSPNRGLSYT
j_call: TRBJ2-5; v_call: TRBV10-3; d_call: TRBD1; cdr3_aa: AIAPGQGGEETQY